This T cell receptor (beta chain) was captured in a study of shared clonotypes between healthy human individuals. Study-wide background: A couple of female and a few male donors aged 18 to 49 were enrolled. Study-wide points: Shared clonotypes across all four donors exceeded non-shared ones in generation probability. Sharing across four donors was seen in around 5% of naive CD4 clonotypes.

Replicate PCRs for sorted subsets used 200 ng DNA; this equaled about 30,000 T cell genomes. Only in-frame clones appear in the TCRdb table, and some are missing; sequencing was by immunoSEQ multiplex PCR. The sample shows about 1.9 million clones, just over 90% of them seen only once. Details on this clone: The antigen is unknown.

Unmatched junction bases numbered 8, after V lost 3 bases and J lost 2 bases. Germline CDR1 MDHEN, CDR2 SYDVKM. The CDR3 contains 16 residues. Naive CD8 cells, CD45RO-negative and positively selected for CCR7, excluded terminally differentiated effector memory CD45RA+ cells. This TCR came from a young man in good health. Some clones in this sample may be carry-over from other donors' samples. Material: naive CD8+ T cells from PBMCs. The chain uses TRBV28 and TRBJ2-3; 7 nucleotides line up with TRBD1. In DNA form, the CDR3 reads TGTGCCAGCAGTTTGGTATCGGGACAGTACACAGATACGCAGTATTTT. It translates to CASSLVSGQYTDTQYF.